The entry below describes one T cell receptor (beta chain). The CDR3 is 13 amino acids. Trimming took off 5 bases at V and 4 bases at J, with 11 bases between the two ends. Germline CDR1 reads SGHVS; CDR2 reads FQNEAQ. Cells sorted as Tregs were CD4+, CD25+ and CD127-/low. Semi-nested PCR with Nested Universal Primer A followed constant-region reverse priming of full-length variable regions. One entry per CDR3 protein, called by TCRdb with MiXCR from the 5' RACE reads. Of roughly 45,000 distinct CDR3 sequences in the sample, roughly 21% were seen once. Sequencing was carried out using Tregs sorted from blood. The genes are TRBV7-8 and TRBJ1-2; a weak D match, TRBD1 (5 bases). The receptor comes from a female donor with breast cancer. The CDR3 sequence: CASSTGPSYGYTF. DNA for the CDR3: TGTGCCAGCAGCACGGGACCGTCCTATGGCTACACCTTC.